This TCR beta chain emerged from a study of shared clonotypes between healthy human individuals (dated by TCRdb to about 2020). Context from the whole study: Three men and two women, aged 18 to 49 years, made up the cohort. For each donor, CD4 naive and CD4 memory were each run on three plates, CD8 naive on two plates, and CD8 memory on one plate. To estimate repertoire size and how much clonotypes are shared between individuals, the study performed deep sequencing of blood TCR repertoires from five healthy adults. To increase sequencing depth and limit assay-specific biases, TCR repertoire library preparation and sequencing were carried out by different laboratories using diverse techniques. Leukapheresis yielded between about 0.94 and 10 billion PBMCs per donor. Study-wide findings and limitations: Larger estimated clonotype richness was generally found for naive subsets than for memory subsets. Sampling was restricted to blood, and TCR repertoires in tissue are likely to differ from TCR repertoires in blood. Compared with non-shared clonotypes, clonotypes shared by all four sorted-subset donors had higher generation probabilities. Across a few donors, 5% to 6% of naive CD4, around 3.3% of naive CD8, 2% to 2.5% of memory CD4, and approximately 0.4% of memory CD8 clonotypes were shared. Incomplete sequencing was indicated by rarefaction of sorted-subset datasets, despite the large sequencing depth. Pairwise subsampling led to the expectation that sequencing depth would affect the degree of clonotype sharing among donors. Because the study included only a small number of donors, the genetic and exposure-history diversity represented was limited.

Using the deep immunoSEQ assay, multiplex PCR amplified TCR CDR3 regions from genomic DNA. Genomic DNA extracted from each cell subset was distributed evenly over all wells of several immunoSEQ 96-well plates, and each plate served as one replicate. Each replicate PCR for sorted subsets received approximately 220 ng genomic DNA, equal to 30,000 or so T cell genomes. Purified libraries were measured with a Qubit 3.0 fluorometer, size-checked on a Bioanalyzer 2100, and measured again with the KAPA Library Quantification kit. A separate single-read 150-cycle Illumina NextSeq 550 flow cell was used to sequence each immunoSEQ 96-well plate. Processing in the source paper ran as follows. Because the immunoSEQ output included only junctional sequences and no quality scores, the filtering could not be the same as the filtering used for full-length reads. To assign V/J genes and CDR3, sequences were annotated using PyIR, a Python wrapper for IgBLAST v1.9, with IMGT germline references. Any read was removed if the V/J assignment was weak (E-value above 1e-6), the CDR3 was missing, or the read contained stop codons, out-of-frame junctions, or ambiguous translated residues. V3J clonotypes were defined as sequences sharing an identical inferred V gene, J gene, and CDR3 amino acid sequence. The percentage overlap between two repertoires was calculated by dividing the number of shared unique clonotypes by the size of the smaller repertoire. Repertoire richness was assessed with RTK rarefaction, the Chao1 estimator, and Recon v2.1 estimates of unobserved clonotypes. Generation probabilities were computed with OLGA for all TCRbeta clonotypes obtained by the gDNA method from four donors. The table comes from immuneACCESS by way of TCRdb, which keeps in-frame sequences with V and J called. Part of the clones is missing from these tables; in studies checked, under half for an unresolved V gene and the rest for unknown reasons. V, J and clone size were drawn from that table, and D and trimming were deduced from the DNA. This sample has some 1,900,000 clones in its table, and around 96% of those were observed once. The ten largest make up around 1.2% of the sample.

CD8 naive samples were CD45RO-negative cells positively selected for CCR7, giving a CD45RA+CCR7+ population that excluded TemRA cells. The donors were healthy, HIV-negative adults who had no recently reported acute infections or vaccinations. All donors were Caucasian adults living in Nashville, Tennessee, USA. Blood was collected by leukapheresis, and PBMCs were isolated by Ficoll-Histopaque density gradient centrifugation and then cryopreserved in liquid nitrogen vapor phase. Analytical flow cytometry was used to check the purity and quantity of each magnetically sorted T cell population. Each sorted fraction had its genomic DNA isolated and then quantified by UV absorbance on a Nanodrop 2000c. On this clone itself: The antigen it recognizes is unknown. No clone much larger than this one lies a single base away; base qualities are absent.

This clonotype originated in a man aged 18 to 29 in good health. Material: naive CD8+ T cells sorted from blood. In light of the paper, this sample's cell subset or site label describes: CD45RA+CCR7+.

In nucleotides, the sequence is TGTGCCAGCAGTGATCTTGGGGAGACTTCCTACGAGCAGTACTTC. The resulting protein is CASSDLGETSYEQYF. The chain links TRBV6-1 with TRBJ2-7; the best D guess is TRBD2, with 5 bases matching. V and J lose 3 bases and 1 base, and a span of 13 bases separates them. The germline V gene sets CDR1 to MNHNS and CDR2 to SASEGT. Inclusive of the bounding cysteine and phenylalanine, the CDR3 is 15 residues long. Only the CDR3 DNA is retained, 45 bases long and in frame from the first base.